This entry lists 30 T cell receptor beta chains sequenced from one sample in a study of T cell responses to AZD1222 COVID-19 vaccine. Profiling relied on immunoSEQ multiplex PCR, and the TCRdb table lists in-frame clones only, not all of them. Of 110,000 to 150,000 clones listed, approximately 92% were seen once; the top ten hold around 1.7%. The source was peripheral blood, collected on day 0 of AZD1222 vaccination. These receptors all come from an adult in good health.

The gene calls are TRBV30 and TRBJ2-7, with 10 bases identical to TRBD2. V gave up 1 base and J gave up 4 bases; unmatched junction bases: 7. The CDR3 totals 15 residues. Germline V lookup: CDR1 GTSNPN, CDR2 SVGIG (reference sequence). The CDR3 reads CAWSDGLAVGYEQYF. CDR3 coding DNA: TGTGCCTGGAGTGATGGACTAGCGGTGGGGTACGAGCAGTACTTC.

V gene TRBV5-1 combines with J gene TRBJ2-5; 7 nucleotides line up with TRBD2. There are 14 residues in the CDR3. The trim removed 5 bases at V and 4 bases at J, leaving 8 bases unmatched. The germline gives CDR1 SGHRS, CDR2 YFSETQ. CDR3 nucleotides: TGCGCCAGCAGTTGGCGGGGGAGGTCAGAGACCCAGTACTTC. This codes for CASSWRGRSETQYF.

In its sample, this clone was seen a few times. CDR3 in amino acids: CASSVEGAPENIQYF. In DNA, the CDR3 is TGTGCCAGCAGCGTCGAGGGGGCTCCCGAAAACATTCAGTACTTC. This chain uses TRBV9 with TRBJ2-4, with 7 bases matching TRBD1. V lost 2 bases to trimming and J lost 5 bases; unmatched junction nucleotides: 7. Germline CDR1 and CDR2: SGDLS and YYNGEE. This CDR3 spans 15 amino acids. The entire variable domain, with the rest obtained from reference TRBV9 and TRBJ2-4, is as follows: DSGVTQTPKHLITATGQRVTLRCSPRSGDLSVYWYQQSLDQGLQFLIQYYNGEERAKGNILERFSAQQFPDLHSELNLSSLELGDSALYFCASSVEGAPENIQYFGAGTRLSVL.

The chain is built from TRBV2 and TRBJ1-5; no firm D call. Trimming left V 5 bases short and J 2 bases short, with 13 bases between. This CDR3 contains 15 residues. Per germline, CDR1 SNHLY and CDR2 FYNNEI. The CDR3 coding sequence is TGTGCCAGCAGTAAAGGGCGTGCGGGCAATCAGCCCCAGCATTTT. This codes for CASSKGRAGNQPQHF.

The chain employs TRBV5-4 and TRBJ2-3; D is unresolved. Per the germline V gene, CDR1 is SGHNT and CDR2 is YYREEE (reference sequence). The length of the CDR3 is 15 residues. The V and J ends lost 2 bases and 4 bases respectively, with 14 bases between them. In DNA, the CDR3 is TGTGCCAGCAGCTTTCGAAAAGGACCAGCAGATACGCAGTATTTT. Its protein is CASSFRKGPADTQYF. Drawing the rest from reference TRBV5-4 and TRBJ2-3, the complete variable domain is ETGVTQSPTHLIKTRGQQVTLRCSSQSGHNTVSWYQQALGQGPQFIFQYYREEENGRGNFPPRFSGLQFPNYSSELNVNALELDDSALYLCASSFRKGPADTQYFGPGTRLTVL.

This sequence joins TRBV27 and TRBJ2-7; possibly TRBD1 or TRBD2 for D (5 bases each). V was shortened by 5 bases and J by 3 bases, with 14 bases between the two germline ends. The CDR3 is 14 amino acids. Germline-derived CDR1 and CDR2 are MNHEY and SMNVEV (reference sequence). CDR3 DNA sequence: TGTGCCAGCAGTCCCATGGCAGGGAGCTACGAGCAGTACTTC. Its translation: CASSPMAGSYEQYF.

The chain carries TRBV2 and TRBJ1-6; TRBD1 is a possible D gene (6 bases). The CDR3 runs 12 residues. Trimming left V 3 bases short and J 9 bases short, with 6 bases between. The germline CDR1 and CDR2 sequences are SNHLY and FYNNEI. The CDR3 DNA reads TGTGCCAGCAGTGAGGGGGCTTCACCCCTCCACTTT. Translated, it gives CASSEGASPLHF. The whole variable domain, filled in from reference TRBV2 and TRBJ1-6, reads EPEVTQTPSHQVTQMGQEVILRCVPISNHLYFYWYRQILGQKVEFLVSFYNNEISEKSEIFDDQFSVERPDGSNFTLKIRSTKLEDSAMYFCASSEGASPLHFGNGTRLTVT.

The chain combines TRBV30 with TRBJ1-4; the match to TRBD1 covers 7 bases. Germline V gives CDR1 GTSNPN, CDR2 SVGIG (reference sequence). The CDR3 is 14 amino acids. The V gene end was trimmed by 1 base and the J gene end by 4 bases; junction bases not matched to a gene: 3. The CDR3, as DNA: TGTGCCTGGAGTGAGGGACAGCGTAATGAAAAACTGTTTTTT. The encoded protein is CAWSEGQRNEKLFF. The variable domain in full, with the rest retrieved from reference TRBV30 and TRBJ1-4, is SQTIHQWPATLVQPVGSPLSLECTVEGTSNPNLYWYRQAAGRGLQLLFYSVGIGQISSEVPQNLSASRPQDRQFILSSKKLLLSDSGFYLCAWSEGQRNEKLFFGSGTQLSVL.

This clone was recorded once. The chain carries TRBV5-4 and TRBJ2-1, with 9 bases matching TRBD2. This CDR3 is built from 18 residues. The J segment lost 5 bases and the V segment lost 4 bases, leaving 16 bases of the junction unmatched. The V gene's germline CDR1 is SGHNT and CDR2 YYREEE (reference sequence). CDR3 DNA sequence: TGTGCCAGCAGCCCCCCGCCGGGACTAGCTAGCCGTGACAATGAGCAGTTCTTC. This translates into CASSPPPGLASRDNEQFF.

This rearrangement joins TRBV27 to TRBJ2-3; the D call may be TRBD1 or TRBD2 (5 bases each). The CDR3 is 14 residues long. CDR1 is MNHEY, CDR2 SMNVEV, per germline (reference sequence). Trimming removed 3 bases at V and 0 bases at J, with 7 bases between. The CDR3 sequence is CASSLGVSTDTQYF. As DNA, the CDR3 is TGTGCCAGCAGTTTGGGGGTTAGCACAGATACGCAGTATTTT.

The chain recombines TRBV10-3 with TRBJ2-2; D uncertain. The CDR3 contains 16 residues. Germline CDR1 is ENHRY and CDR2 is SYGVKD. V was shortened by 8 bases and J by 2 bases, with 18 bases between the two germline ends. The CDR3 nucleotides read TGTGCCATCGCCCGGCTGGCCGGAAAAAACACCGGGGAGCTGTTTTTT. It encodes CAIARLAGKNTGELFF.

The chain uses TRBV29-1 and TRBJ2-7; the D gene is possibly TRBD2 (6 bases). V lost 7 bases and J 2 bases, leaving 12 bases between the germline ends. The CDR3 runs to 12 residues. The germline gives CDR1 SQVTM, CDR2 ANQGSEA. CDR3 sequence: CSAGGSPYEQYF. As DNA, the CDR3 is TGCAGCGCTGGGGGGTCACCCTACGAGCAGTACTTC.

The genes are TRBV5-1 and TRBJ2-3; maybe TRBD1 (7 bases). The CDR3 sequence is 16 residues long. CDR1 and CDR2 (germline): SGHRS, YFSETQ. V lost 4 bases and J lost 2, with 17 bases in between. CDR3: CASSGGARGDTDTQYF. As DNA, the CDR3 is TGCGCCAGCAGCGGAGGGGCCAGGGGGGACACAGATACGCAGTATTTT. The full variable domain, rest sourced from reference TRBV5-1 and TRBJ2-3, is KAGVTQTPRYLIKTRGQQVTLSCSPISGHRSVSWYQQTPGQGLQFLFEYFSETQRNKGNFPGRFSGRQFSNSRSEMNVSTLELGDSALYLCASSGGARGDTDTQYFGPGTRLTVL.

The genes are TRBV5-4 and TRBJ1-2, with D possibly being TRBD1 (5 bases). The germline CDR1 and CDR2 sequences are SGHNT and YYREEE (reference sequence). The CDR3 loop spans 15 amino acids. The V and J ends lost 1 base and 6 bases respectively, with 16 bases between them. CDR3 sequence (DNA): TGTGCCAGCAGCTTGTCTTTAGGGGTTCGGGATGGCTACACCTTC. It encodes CASSLSLGVRDGYTF.

J is TRBJ1-5 and V is TRBV20-1; D remains ambiguous. The CDR3 is 14 residues long. Germline V lookup: CDR1 DFQATT, CDR2 SNEGSKA (reference sequence). V was clipped by 3 bases and J by 4 bases, with 13 bases between them. The CDR3 protein is CSASKRRWNQPQHF. DNA for the CDR3: TGCAGTGCTAGTAAGCGCAGGTGGAATCAGCCCCAGCATTTT.

The genes are TRBV7-3 and TRBJ2-7; D is undetermined. The CDR3 consists of 15 residues. Germline V gene lookup returns CDR1 SGHTA and CDR2 FQGTGA. Trimming removed 2 bases at V and 3 bases at J, with 14 bases between. CDR3 DNA: TGTGCCAGCAGCTTACACCAAGGACCGTACTACGAGCAGTACTTC. Protein product: CASSLHQGPYYEQYF.

CDR3: CASSFYSNQPQHF. CDR3 coding DNA: TGTGCCAGCAGCTTCTATAGCAATCAGCCCCAGCATTTT. The chain couples TRBV3-1 (or the pseudogene TRBV3-2) to TRBJ1-5; the D is unclear. Trimming took 5 bases from V and 0 from J, leaving 5 bases between them. Germline V gives CDR1 LGHDT, CDR2 YNNKEL (reference sequence). The CDR3 covers 13 residues.

The chain links TRBV5-1 to TRBJ1-3; D may be TRBD1 (6 bases). The length of the CDR3 is 14 residues. V was clipped by 3 bases and J by 2 bases, with 9 bases between them. CDR1 and CDR2 (germline): SGHRS, YFSETQ. For the CDR3, the DNA is TGCGCCAGCAGCTCACAGGGCCCTGGAAACACCATATATTTT. Protein sequence: CASSSQGPGNTIYF.

This chain uses TRBV27 with TRBJ1-4; 9 bases align to TRBD1. The CDR3 runs 14 residues. Germline V lookup: CDR1 MNHEY, CDR2 SMNVEV (reference sequence). With 0 bases clipped from V and 11 bases from J, the junction kept 4 bases outside the gene matches. The CDR3 loop reads CASSLSGTGFKLFF. The DNA for the CDR3 is TGTGCCAGCAGTTTATCGGGGACAGGGTTTAAACTGTTTTTT.

This sequence joins TRBV4-1 and TRBJ2-3; 7 bases map to TRBD1. The CDR3 loop spans 17 amino acids. V shed 1 base, J shed 5 bases, and the junction held 12 bases outside the gene matches. Germline lookup yields CDR1 MGHRA and CDR2 YSYEKL. The CDR3 spells CASSQGRARGHGDTQYF. Written as DNA, the CDR3 is TGCGCCAGCAGCCAAGGGAGAGCGAGGGGGCATGGAGATACGCAGTATTTT.

CDR3 nucleotide sequence: TGTGCCAGCAGTTGGGGCAGGTTGACTGAAGCTTTCTTT. Translated, it gives CASSWGRLTEAFF. The rearrangement joins TRBV12-3 or TRBV12-4 to TRBJ1-1; possibly TRBD1 for D (5 bases). Trimming stripped 4 bases from V and 5 bases from J, with 11 bases between. This CDR3 contains 13 residues.

V is TRBV11-1 and J is TRBJ2-7; 9 nucleotides align to TRBD1. CDR3 length: 15 amino acids. The J segment lost 4 bases and the V segment lost 5 bases, leaving 9 bases of the junction unmatched. CDR1 is SGHAT and CDR2 is FQDESV in the germline V gene (reference sequence). CDR3 amino acids: CASSPGQGDVYEQYF. The CDR3 bases are TGTGCCAGCAGCCCGGGACAGGGCGATGTTTACGAGCAGTACTTC.

The rearrangement uses TRBV5-6 and TRBJ1-4; D is uncertain. V lost 0 bases and J 3 bases, leaving 3 bases between the germline ends. The CDR3 extends over 13 amino acids. Per germline, CDR1 SGHDT and CDR2 YYEEEE. CDR3 sequence reads: CASSLVSNEKLFF. CDR3 nucleotide sequence: TGTGCCAGCAGCTTGGTGTCTAATGAAAAACTGTTTTTT.

The genes are TRBV14 and TRBJ1-1; D may be TRBD1 (5 bases). Germline CDR1 and CDR2: SGHDN and FVKESK. V shed 1 base and J shed 4 bases, with 19 bases lying between them. This CDR3 has 17 amino acids. CDR3 in DNA: TGTGCCAGCAGCCAAGCTGTTGGGAGGGGTGATGGCACTGAAGCTTTCTTT. It is translated as CASSQAVGRGDGTEAFF.

The CDR3 DNA is TGTGCCAGCAGCGTAGCTGAAGGGGAGGGCCCCGATAGCAATCAGCCCCAGCATTTT. Its translation: CASSVAEGEGPDSNQPQHF. This chain joins TRBV9 and TRBJ1-5; D perhaps matches TRBD1 (5 bases). This CDR3 contains 19 residues. V was shortened by 0 bases and J by 0 bases, with 19 bases between the two germline ends. Germline loops: CDR1 SGDLS, CDR2 YYNGEE.

The J gene is TRBJ2-7, the V gene TRBV6-5; weak D call: TRBD2 (7 bases). The germline gives CDR1 MNHEY, CDR2 SVGAGI. V was trimmed by 0 bases and J by 2 bases, leaving 11 bases between them. This CDR3 comprises 15 residues. DNA for the CDR3: TGTGCCAGCAGTTACTCCGGGGGGCCCGCCTACGAGCAGTACTTC. It translates to CASSYSGGPAYEQYF.

This clone appeared once. The chain couples TRBV5-1 to TRBJ2-3; 9 bases match TRBD2. The germline V gene encodes CDR1 SGHRS and CDR2 YFSETQ. The length of the CDR3 is 16 residues. After removal of 3 bases from V and 1 base from J, the junction contained 6 bases not matched to a gene. CDR3 in DNA: TGCGCCAGCAGCTCGTCTTCTAGCGGGGGCACAGATACGCAGTATTTT. It encodes CASSSSSSGGTDTQYF.

The chain carries TRBV5-1 and TRBJ1-2, with D unclear. Deletions cut 8 bases from V and 4 bases from J, with 15 bases between. The germline V gene encodes CDR1 SGHRS and CDR2 YFSETQ. The length of the CDR3 is 13 residues. The CDR3 sequence: CARSWWAGYGYTF. CDR3 nucleotides: TGCGCCAGGAGTTGGTGGGCGGGCTATGGCTACACCTTC.

The V call is TRBV5-1, the J call TRBJ2-7; 7 nucleotides align to TRBD2. Germline loops: CDR1 SGHRS, CDR2 YFSETQ. V lost 5 bases and J lost 2; bases outside the gene matches: 4. The CDR3 has 13 residues. DNA of the CDR3: TGCGCCAGCAGTCGGGGGGAAACCTACGAGCAGTACTTC. Translation: CASSRGETYEQYF.

This clone has a single count. This chain links TRBV9 with TRBJ2-2; D call uncertain. Germline V gene data show CDR1 as SGDLS and CDR2 as YYNGEE. The CDR3 length is 12 residues. Trimming took 1 base from V and 6 from J, leaving 4 bases between them. CDR3 region: CASSVISGELFF. The CDR3 DNA is TGTGCCAGCAGCGTAATCTCCGGGGAGCTGTTTTTT.